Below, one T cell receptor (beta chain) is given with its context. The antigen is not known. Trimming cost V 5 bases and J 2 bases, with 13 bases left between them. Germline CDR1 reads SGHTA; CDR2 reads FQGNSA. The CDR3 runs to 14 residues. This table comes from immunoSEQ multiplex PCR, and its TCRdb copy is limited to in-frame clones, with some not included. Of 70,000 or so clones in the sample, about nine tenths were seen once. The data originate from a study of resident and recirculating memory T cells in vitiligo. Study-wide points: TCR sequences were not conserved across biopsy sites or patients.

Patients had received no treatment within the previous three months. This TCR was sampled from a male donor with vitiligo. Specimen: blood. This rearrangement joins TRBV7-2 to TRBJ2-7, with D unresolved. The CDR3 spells CASSPAPAAYEQYF. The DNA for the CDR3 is TGTGCCAGCAGCCCTGCCCCCGCGGCCTACGAGCAGTACTTC.